This TCR beta chain was obtained from a study of T cells expressing NK-cell markers. Study information: Sorted T-cell subsets CD3+CD56+NKG2C+, CD3+CD56+NKG2C- and CD3+CD56-NKG2C+ were TCR beta-sequenced. Among the eight sequenced donors, seven tested HCMV-seropositive and one tested seronegative.

Details on this clonotype: What it binds is unknown.

General observations from the study: In a few donors, these clonotypes also led the CD3+CD56-NKG2C+ fraction. Top CD8+ clonotypes included the dominant CD3+CD56+NKG2C+ clonotypes in roughly 6 donors.

The germline V gene has CDR1 DFQATT and CDR2 SNEGSKA (reference sequence). The CDR3 loop spans 15 amino acids. From the 5' RACE reads, TCRdb lists one entry per CDR3 protein and no DNA. This sample's table has 150,000 or so distinct CDR3 sequences. This chain joins TRBV20-1 and TRBJ2-2. The clonotype comes from a woman aged 50 to 60 in good health. The sample comprised blood T cells: a sorted CD56 or NKG2C T cell subset, CD4+ or CD8+ T cells, or bulk PBMC T cells (not recorded which). The CDR3 sequence is CSARDRTEPTGELFF.